The 24 T cell receptor beta chains listed next were all sequenced from one sample in a study of radiotherapy plus CTLA-4 blockade in lung cancer. Only in-frame clones appear in the TCRdb table, and some are missing; sequencing was by immunoSEQ multiplex PCR. This table holds 95,000 to 150,000 clones, over 80% found once. The source was peripheral blood, collected from a patient treated with radiotherapy plus ipilimumab. These receptors all come from a human donor with non-small cell lung cancer that progressed on radiotherapy plus ipilimumab.

The chain is built from TRBV27 and TRBJ2-2, with D possibly being TRBD1 or TRBD2 (5 bases each). The CDR3 totals 15 residues. Germline assignment: CDR1 MNHEY and CDR2 SMNVEV (reference sequence). Trimming left V 8 bases short and J 0 bases short, with 13 bases between. The DNA of the CDR3 is TGTGCCAGCGGATTGGGACGAGCGAACACCGGGGAGCTGTTTTTT. Residues: CASGLGRANTGELFF.

The rearrangement joins TRBV2 to TRBJ2-3, with 8 bases fitting TRBD2. The CDR3 is 14 amino acids. The V and J ends lost 8 bases and 3 bases, in that order; junction bases with no gene match: 7. The germline CDR1 and CDR2 sequences are SNHLY and FYNNEI. The CDR3 DNA follows: TGTGCCAGCGCCGCGGGGGGAAGGACAGATACGCAGTATTTT. Translating gives CASAAGGRTDTQYF.

The chain is built from TRBV25-1 and TRBJ2-7, with D tentatively TRBD1 or TRBD2 (5 bases each). The CDR3 runs to 14 residues. Looked up from germline, CDR1 is MGHDK and CDR2 is SYGVNS. The V and J ends lost 4 bases and 2 bases respectively, with 12 bases between them. The CDR3 coding sequence is TGTGCCAGCAGTGTCGGGACCGTACCCTACGAGCAGTACTTC. It specifies CASSVGTVPYEQYF.

V is TRBV5-1 and J is TRBJ2-5, with D tentatively TRBD1 or TRBD2 (5 bases each). V was trimmed by 4 bases and J by 5 bases, leaving 21 bases between them. Germline CDR1 and CDR2: SGHRS and YFSETQ. The CDR3 is 16 amino acids. CDR3 nucleotide sequence: TGCGCCAGCAGCACCTCGGGGCGGAGCTTGTGGGAGACCCAGTACTTC. This encodes CASSTSGRSLWETQYF.

The V gene is TRBV5-4, the J gene TRBJ2-3; 7 bases map to TRBD2. The length of the CDR3 is 15 residues. The V gene's germline CDR1 is SGHNT and CDR2 YYREEE (reference sequence). The V segment lost 0 bases and the J segment 4 bases; nucleotides outside the gene matches: 5. The CDR3 DNA follows: TGTGCCAGCAGCTTGGGTCTAGCGGTACCAGATACGCAGTATTTT. It codes for CASSLGLAVPDTQYF.

The chain carries TRBV2 and TRBJ1-2; D is perhaps TRBD1 (5 bases). This CDR3 is built from 13 residues. V dropped 4 bases and J dropped 5 bases, with 11 bases sitting between them. Germline V gene sequence: CDR1 SNHLY, CDR2 FYNNEI. CDR3 sequence: CASSGDRRYGYTF. CDR3 sequence (DNA): TGTGCCAGCAGTGGAGACAGACGTTATGGCTACACCTTC.

As to this clone: The sample has other DNA sequences that encode this CDR3 too. The V call is TRBV5-1, the J call TRBJ2-7; 13 nucleotides line up with TRBD2. The CDR3 sequence is 15 residues long. J gave up 1 base and V 3 bases, and 1 base lay outside the gene matches. CDR1 and CDR2 (germline): SGHRS, YFSETQ. The CDR3 nucleotides are TGCGCCAGCAGCTCGGGACTAGCGGGGTCCTACGAGCAGTACTTC. It translates to CASSSGLAGSYEQYF. Supplemented by reference TRBV5-1 and TRBJ2-7, the full variable domain reads KAGVTQTPRYLIKTRGQQVTLSCSPISGHRSVSWYQQTPGQGLQFLFEYFSETQRNKGNFPGRFSGRQFSNSRSEMNVSTLELGDSALYLCASSSGLAGSYEQYFGPGTRLTVT.

The rearrangement joins TRBV2 to TRBJ1-3; D perhaps matches TRBD1 (5 bases). Trimming removed 1 base at V and 0 bases at J, with 16 bases between. CDR1 and CDR2 (germline): SNHLY, FYNNEI. The CDR3 totals 18 residues. The CDR3 DNA is TGTGCCAGCAGTGAAGGGACTGTGGGGGATCGCTCTGGAAACACCATATATTTT. Translating it yields CASSEGTVGDRSGNTIYF. The entire variable domain, with the rest obtained from reference TRBV2 and TRBJ1-3, is as follows: EPEVTQTPSHQVTQMGQEVILRCVPISNHLYFYWYRQILGQKVEFLVSFYNNEISEKSEIFDDQFSVERPDGSNFTLKIRSTKLEDSAMYFCASSEGTVGDRSGNTIYFGEGSWLTVV.

This chain joins TRBV10-1 and TRBJ1-3, with D possibly TRBD1 on 5 matching bases. Germline-derived CDR1 and CDR2 are WNHNN and SYGVQD (reference sequence). This CDR3 region has 13 residues. V lost 3 bases and J lost 2, with 5 bases in between. DNA for the CDR3: TGCGCCAGCAGTGACAGGGCTGGAAACACCATATATTTT. It codes for CASSDRAGNTIYF.

The chain couples TRBV4-2 to TRBJ2-1; D not certain. The germline gives CDR1 LGHNA, CDR2 YNFKEQ. V was trimmed by 1 base and J by 2 bases, leaving 12 bases between them. The CDR3 totals 16 residues. DNA of the CDR3: TGTGCCAGCAGCCAAGCGGGCGGAGAGGCCTACAATGAGCAGTTCTTC. Its translation is CASSQAGGEAYNEQFF.

The genes are TRBV30 and TRBJ1-3, with D unresolved. CDR3 length: 13 residues. The V end lost 3 bases, the J end lost 4 bases, and 10 bases lay between the germline ends. Germline assignment: CDR1 GTSNPN and CDR2 SVGIG (reference sequence). CDR3 in DNA: TGTGCCTGGAGCTTGACCCTGGGAAACACCATATATTTT. Its translation is CAWSLTLGNTIYF.

V is TRBV27 and J is TRBJ1-1; D may be TRBD1 (6 bases). The CDR3 covers 15 residues. Trimming removed 2 bases from V and 4 bases from J, with 14 bases in between. Germline V lookup: CDR1 MNHEY, CDR2 SMNVEV (reference sequence). CDR3 sequence reads: CASSLGPQGSTEAFF. The DNA of the CDR3 is TGTGCCAGCAGTTTAGGTCCCCAGGGGAGCACTGAAGCTTTCTTT.

This rearrangement joins TRBV11-2 to TRBJ2-3; no firm D call. This CDR3 spans 15 amino acids. Trimming removed 4 bases from V and 8 bases from J, with 19 bases in between. Germline CDR1 is SGHAT and CDR2 is FQNNGV. This CDR3 is CASSSRAPNPTTQYF. CDR3 coding DNA: TGTGCCAGCAGCTCCCGGGCCCCGAACCCCACTACGCAGTATTTT.

The gene calls are TRBV4-1 and TRBJ2-5; a weak D match, TRBD2 (5 bases). Trimming shortened V by 1 base and J by 1 base, and 7 bases separated the two germline ends. This CDR3 has 14 residues. The V gene's germline CDR1 is MGHRA and CDR2 YSYEKL. The CDR3 bases are TGCGCCAGCAGCCAAGTTCTAGCCCAAGAGACCCAGTACTTC. Amino acids: CASSQVLAQETQYF.

The chain couples TRBV10-2 to TRBJ1-1; the D is unclear. Germline V lookup: CDR1 WSHSY, CDR2 SAAADI. V was shortened by 7 bases and J by 0 bases, with 6 bases between the two germline ends. This CDR3 has 12 amino acids. CDR3 region: CASTDMNTEAFF. DNA for the CDR3: TGCGCCAGCACTGACATGAACACTGAAGCTTTCTTT.

This chain joins TRBV27 and TRBJ2-3, with 12 bases aligning to TRBD2. Losses at the gene ends were 4 bases for V and 4 bases for J; bases not matched to a gene: 12. This CDR3 is built from 18 residues. CDR1 and CDR2 (germline): MNHEY, SMNVEV (reference sequence). In nucleotides, the CDR3 is TGTGCCAGCAGTTCGGGATCAGGGCGACTAGCGGGAGCAGATACGCAGTATTTT. As protein: CASSSGSGRLAGADTQYF.

The chain carries TRBV13 and TRBJ2-2; TRBD2 aligns across 9 bases. The CDR3 covers 16 residues. Germline CDR1 and CDR2: PRHDT and FYEKMQ (reference sequence). Germline trimming cut 5 bases from V and 0 bases from J; bases unmatched to any gene: 4. The CDR3 region has the DNA TGTGCCAGCAGCCACCGACTAGCGGCGAACACCGGGGAGCTGTTTTTT. As protein: CASSHRLAANTGELFF.

This clone was counted once. The chain is built from TRBV30 and TRBJ2-2; 7 bases agree with TRBD1. The V gene end was trimmed by 3 bases and the J gene end by 1 base; junction bases not matched to a gene: 2. Germline loops: CDR1 GTSNPN, CDR2 SVGIG (reference sequence). The CDR3 sequence is 14 residues long. This CDR3 reads CAWRRQGNTGELFF. The DNA of the CDR3 is TGTGCCTGGAGACGACAGGGGAACACCGGGGAGCTGTTTTTT.

About this clone itself: The sample has other DNA sequences that encode this CDR3 too. The chain recombines TRBV10-3 with TRBJ2-7, with D hard to call. Per germline, CDR1 ENHRY and CDR2 SYGVKD. V gave up 4 bases and J gave up 3 bases, with 4 bases separating them. The length of the CDR3 is 11 residues. As DNA, the CDR3 is TGTGCCATCAGTGCCAGCTACGAGCAGTACTTC. This translates into CAISASYEQYF.

The gene calls are TRBV7-2 and TRBJ1-5; D might be TRBD1 (5 bases). Germline-derived CDR1 and CDR2 are SGHTA and FQGNSA. Trimming left V 2 bases short and J 4 bases short, with 12 bases between. This CDR3 is built from 15 residues. CDR3 in DNA: TGTGCCAGCAGCTTAATTGCAGGGATGAATCAGCCCCAGCATTTT. It specifies CASSLIAGMNQPQHF.

CDR3 sequence: CATSRDGSQGFGTEAFF. The CDR3 coding sequence is TGTGCCACCAGCAGAGATGGAAGTCAGGGTTTTGGCACTGAAGCTTTCTTT. The J gene is TRBJ1-1, the V gene TRBV15; weak D call: TRBD1 (5 bases). The ends were cut back, 0 bases at V and 4 bases at J, with 18 bases in the middle. This CDR3 comprises 17 residues. Germline V lookup: CDR1 LNHNV, CDR2 YYDKDF (reference sequence).

V is TRBV15 and J is TRBJ2-5; D perhaps matches TRBD1 (6 bases). The CDR3 length is 16 residues. Trimming removed 3 bases from V and 4 bases from J, with 18 bases in between. CDR1 and CDR2 from the germline V gene are LNHNV and YYDKDF (reference sequence). The CDR3 sequence: CATSSALQGWGETQYF. The CDR3 nucleotides read TGTGCCACCAGCAGTGCGCTGCAGGGGTGGGGAGAGACCCAGTACTTC.

There are a few counts of this clone. The CDR3 DNA reads TGTGCCAGCAGTGAAAAACCACCGGGTAAAGCTTTCTTT. This encodes CASSEKPPGKAFF. This chain uses TRBV2 with TRBJ1-1; D ambiguous. Trimming removed 2 bases at V and 9 bases at J, with 13 bases between. The CDR3 runs to 13 residues. Per germline, CDR1 SNHLY and CDR2 FYNNEI.

This chain connects TRBV5-4 to TRBJ2-1; 16 bases are a match to TRBD2. V shed 2 bases and J 3 bases; nucleotides not matched to a gene: 5. CDR3 length: 18 amino acids. Germline V lookup: CDR1 SGHNT, CDR2 YYREEE (reference sequence). The CDR3 sequence: CASSLGGLAGGRYNEQFF. The DNA for the CDR3 is TGTGCCAGCAGCTTAGGGGGACTAGCGGGAGGGCGCTACAATGAGCAGTTCTTC.